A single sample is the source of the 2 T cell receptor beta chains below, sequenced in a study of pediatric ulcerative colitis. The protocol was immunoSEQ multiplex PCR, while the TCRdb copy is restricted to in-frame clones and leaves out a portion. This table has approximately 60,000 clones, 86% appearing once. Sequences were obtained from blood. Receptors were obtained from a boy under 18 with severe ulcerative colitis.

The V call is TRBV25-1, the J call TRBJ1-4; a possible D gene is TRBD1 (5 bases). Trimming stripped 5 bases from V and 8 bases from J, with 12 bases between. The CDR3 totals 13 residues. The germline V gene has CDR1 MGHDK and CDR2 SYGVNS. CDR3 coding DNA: TGTGCCAGCAGTCTCGGGGGAAGAGAAAAACTGTTTTTT. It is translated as CASSLGGREKLFF.

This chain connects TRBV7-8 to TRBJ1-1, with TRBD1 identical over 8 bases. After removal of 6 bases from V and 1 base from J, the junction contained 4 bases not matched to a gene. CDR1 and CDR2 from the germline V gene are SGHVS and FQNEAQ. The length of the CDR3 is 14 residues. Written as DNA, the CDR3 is TGTGCCAGCAGTTCCGGACAGGGGAACACTGAAGCTTTCTTT. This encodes CASSSGQGNTEAFF.